This TCR beta chain was observed in a study of CD8 T cells in Susac syndrome. Random hexamers primed reverse transcription of about 0.5 to 1 ug RNA. TCRdb reprocessed the immunoSEQ multiplex PCR reads via MiXCR and lists one record per CDR3 protein. Of about 130,000 distinct CDR3 sequences listed, around 96% are singletons. This clonotype was obtained from a human donor with Susac syndrome. Material: CD8+ T cells from PBMCs.

The CDR3, as DNA: TGTGCCACCAGCACAGACAGGGGGTTAATGGAGACCCAGTACTTC. This translates into CATSTDRGLMETQYF. This chain uses TRBV15 with TRBJ2-5; 9 nucleotides match TRBD1. The CDR3 runs to 15 residues. Germline CDR1 reads LNHNV; CDR2 reads YYDKDF (reference sequence). The V segment lost 4 bases and the J segment 5 bases; nucleotides outside the gene matches: 8.